The 14 T cell receptor beta chains listed next were all sequenced from one sample in a study of PD-L1 blockade in urothelial cancer. Data came from immunoSEQ multiplex PCR; TCRdb stores just in-frame clones and leaves some out. The sample consists of more than 45,000 clones, approximately 86% of them appearing once. The starting material was PBMCs, obtained around atezolizumab (anti-PD-L1) treatment. The origin of the receptors is a man aged 60 to 75 with urothelial cancer.

The genes are TRBV6-5 and TRBJ2-7, with 10 bases lining up with TRBD2. Germline V gene data show CDR1 as MNHEY and CDR2 as SVGAGI. The length of the CDR3 is 15 residues. Trimming took 0 bases from V and 7 from J; bases not matched to a gene: 6. The CDR3 is CASSYSAGGPGEQYF. The CDR3 bases are TGTGCCAGCAGTTACTCAGCGGGGGGGCCAGGTGAGCAGTACTTC.

The V gene is TRBV5-1, the J gene TRBJ2-1, with 9 bases fitting TRBD2. Per the germline V gene, CDR1 is SGHRS and CDR2 is YFSETQ. V was pared by 3 bases and J by 8 bases, with 6 bases of the junction left unmatched. The CDR3 covers 14 residues. CDR3 DNA sequence: TGCGCCAGCAGCTATAGCGGGAGCAGCGATGAGCAGTTCTTC. Its protein product is CASSYSGSSDEQFF.

The rearrangement joins TRBV5-1 to TRBJ2-7; 9 bases match TRBD1. The CDR3 is 15 residues long. Germline values: CDR1 SGHRS, CDR2 YFSETQ. V shed 2 bases and J 5 bases; nucleotides not matched to a gene: 8. The CDR3 is CASSFSGTGNNEQYF. The CDR3 DNA reads as TGCGCCAGCAGCTTCTCCGGGACAGGGAACAACGAGCAGTACTTC.

V is TRBV6-6 and J is TRBJ2-1; a possible D gene is TRBD2 (6 bases). CDR3 size: 16 residues. CDR1 is MNHNY and CDR2 is SVGAGI in the germline V gene (reference sequence). V lost 2 bases and J lost 2, with 13 bases in between. The CDR3 here is CASSYPMAGTYNEQFF. CDR3 bases: TGTGCCAGCAGTTACCCTATGGCGGGGACCTACAATGAGCAGTTCTTC.

CDR3 loop: CASSEVAYYEQYF. CDR3 nucleotide sequence: TGTGCCAGCAGTGAAGTGGCTTACTACGAGCAGTACTTC. The chain has TRBV2 and TRBJ2-7; D is unresolved. This CDR3 is 13 amino acids long. From germline, CDR1 is SNHLY and CDR2 FYNNEI. Trimming left V 1 base short and J 3 bases short, with 7 bases between.

This clone has a handful of counts. The J gene is TRBJ1-5, the V gene TRBV7-9, with D unresolved. The CDR3 loop spans 16 amino acids. Trimming pared 1 base from V and 2 bases from J, leaving 12 bases between. Per germline, CDR1 SEHNR and CDR2 FQNEAQ (reference sequence). The CDR3 sequence: CASSLGRRSGNQPQHF. CDR3 in DNA: TGTGCCAGCAGCTTAGGAAGGCGGTCGGGCAATCAGCCCCAGCATTTT.

The J gene is TRBJ2-1, the V gene TRBV5-6, with D possibly TRBD1 on 5 matching bases. This CDR3 is 14 amino acids long. Germline V gene data show CDR1 as SGHDT and CDR2 as YYEEEE. With 6 bases removed from V and 9 bases from J, the gap between germline ends came to 19 bases. The CDR3 loop reads CASILQGRAIEQFF. The CDR3 DNA follows: TGTGCCAGCATCCTTCAGGGCAGGGCAATTGAGCAGTTCTTC.

Only a few counts were recorded for this clone. The chain joins TRBV11-2 to TRBJ1-3, with TRBD1 matching over 7 bases. The trim removed 1 base at V and 1 base at J, leaving 7 bases unmatched. Germline lookup yields CDR1 SGHAT and CDR2 FQNNGV. CDR3 length equals 17 residues. CDR3 sequence: CASSLGYRGLSGNTIYF. In nucleotides, the CDR3 is TGTGCCAGCAGCTTAGGATATAGGGGGCTTTCTGGAAACACCATATATTTT.

The V gene is TRBV27, the J gene TRBJ2-5, with D perhaps TRBD2 (5 bases). The germline CDR1 and CDR2 sequences are MNHEY and SMNVEV (reference sequence). V was clipped by 4 bases and J by 8 bases, with 20 bases between them. This CDR3 spans 15 amino acids. The CDR3 nucleotides read TGTGCCAGCAGTTCCTCGAACGGGAAGGGTCGCACCCAGTACTTC. Translation gives CASSSSNGKGRTQYF.

This chain connects TRBV6-1 to TRBJ2-7; 13 bases match TRBD2. Germline V lookup: CDR1 MNHNS, CDR2 SASEGT. CDR3 length equals 14 residues. V lost 4 bases, J lost 6 bases, and 3 bases stayed unmatched. The CDR3 coding sequence is TGTGCCAGCAGTGCTACTAGCGGGGGGGCCGAGCAGTACTTC. The encoded protein is CASSATSGGAEQYF.

This clone came up once. This chain uses TRBV7-3 with TRBJ2-3, with 11 bases aligning to TRBD2. Germline V gene lookup returns CDR1 SGHTA and CDR2 FQGTGA. CDR3 length: 15 amino acids. Unmatched junction bases numbered 5, after V lost 5 bases and J lost 4 bases. CDR3 loop: CASSKLAGAPDTQYF. The CDR3 DNA is TGTGCCAGCAGCAAACTAGCGGGAGCCCCAGATACGCAGTATTTT.

The chain couples TRBV10-1 to TRBJ1-1; no firm D call. V was trimmed by 0 bases and J by 11 bases, leaving 13 bases between them. The length of the CDR3 is 13 residues. The germline gives CDR1 WNHNN, CDR2 SYGVQD (reference sequence). CDR3 sequence reads: CASSESEGSLAFF. The CDR3 region has the DNA TGCGCCAGCAGTGAGTCGGAGGGCAGTTTGGCTTTCTTT.

The chain carries TRBV5-1 and TRBJ1-3, with D unclear. V was trimmed by 4 bases and J by 3 bases, leaving 17 bases between them. Germline assignment: CDR1 SGHRS and CDR2 YFSETQ. This CDR3 has 16 residues. CDR3 DNA sequence: TGCGCCAGCAGCCGGGGTAGCAGCGGATTTGGAAACACCATATATTTT. This translates into CASSRGSSGFGNTIYF.

The CDR3 loop is CASSSSDSGGQFF. The CDR3 nucleotides read TGTGCCAGCAGCTCCTCAGATTCGGGTGGGCAGTTCTTC. This chain uses TRBV7-9 with TRBJ2-1; D ambiguous. The germline V and J ends were trimmed by 4 bases and 12 bases, with 16 bases remaining between them. The CDR3 has 13 amino acids. Germline V gives CDR1 SEHNR, CDR2 FQNEAQ (reference sequence).